Below are 24 T cell receptor beta chains sequenced from a single sample in a study of T cell changes during pregnancy in multiple sclerosis. Sequencing was performed with immunoSEQ multiplex PCR; in TCRdb, only in-frame clones are kept and a portion is missing. The sample lists approximately 65,000 clones; more than 75% were seen once. Specimen: peripheral blood, collected in the third trimester of pregnancy. These TCRs come from a female donor in good health, enrolled as a control in a pregnancy study.

The rearrangement links TRBV4-2 to TRBJ1-2; 11 nucleotides align to TRBD1. The length of the CDR3 is 14 residues. Germline values: CDR1 LGHNA, CDR2 YNFKEQ. V was clipped by 6 bases and J by 8 bases; unmatched bases: 8. CDR3 residues: CASRPGQGARGYTF. The CDR3 DNA reads TGTGCCAGCAGACCTGGACAGGGGGCGAGGGGCTACACCTTC.

J is TRBJ2-1 and V is TRBV21-1; TRBD1 is taken as the D call from the table, unchecked against the DNA. TRBV21-1 is marked as a pseudogene. The CDR3 has 16 amino acids. This chain's CDR3 is CARTAYSGQGDYEQFF. In nucleotides, the CDR3 is TGTGCCAGGACTGCCTATTCGGGACAGGGGGATTATGAGCAGTTCTTC.

This chain uses TRBV9 with TRBJ2-3; TRBD1 matches 7 bases. The J segment lost 5 bases and the V segment lost 4 bases, leaving 7 bases of the junction unmatched. Germline CDR1 and CDR2: SGDLS and YYNGEE. This CDR3 spans 14 amino acids. Written as DNA, the CDR3 is TGTGCCAGCAGCCCCCGACAGGGCGTAGATACGCAGTATTTT. Translated, it gives CASSPRQGVDTQYF.

The chain joins TRBV19 to TRBJ2-7, with TRBD2 matching 9 bases. The CDR3 runs to 15 residues. Trimming removed 4 bases from V and 2 bases from J; junction bases left unmatched: 6. Germline CDR1 is LNHDA and CDR2 is SQIVND (reference sequence). CDR3 amino acids: CASSTNSGGPYEQYF. The DNA for the CDR3 is TGTGCCAGTAGTACTAATAGCGGGGGACCCTACGAGCAGTACTTC.

The chain has TRBV4-3 and TRBJ1-2; 7 positions agree with TRBD1. J gave up 8 bases and V 1 base, and 10 bases lay outside the gene matches. Germline CDR1 reads LGHNA; CDR2 reads YSLEER. The CDR3 is made up of 15 amino acids. The CDR3 bases are TGCGCCAGCAGCCAAGCAACCGGGACAGCCTCGGGCTACACCTTC. This codes for CASSQATGTASGYTF.

CDR3 sequence (DNA): TGTGCCAGCAGCGCAGGCCCAAATAGCAATCAGCCCCAGCATTTT. Protein product: CASSAGPNSNQPQHF. This chain links TRBV9 with TRBJ1-5; D uncertain. V dropped 3 bases and J dropped 0 bases, with 10 bases sitting between them. The CDR3 contains 15 residues. CDR1 is SGDLS and CDR2 is YYNGEE in the germline V gene.

V is TRBV4-3 and J is TRBJ1-6, with D maybe TRBD1 (5 bases). There are 16 residues in the CDR3. Germline CDR1 reads LGHNA; CDR2 reads YSLEER. The V end was cut by 0 bases, the J end by 6 bases, with 12 bases between. The CDR3 here is CASSQDAGMGNSPLHF. The CDR3 DNA reads TGCGCCAGCAGCCAAGATGCAGGGATGGGTAATTCACCCCTCCACTTT.

The V gene is TRBV11-2, the J gene TRBJ1-1; unclear D gene. V gave up 1 base and J gave up 8 bases, with 8 bases separating them. The germline V gene encodes CDR1 SGHAT and CDR2 FQNNGV. The CDR3 consists of 12 residues. The CDR3 sequence is CASSLGPSEAFF. In nucleotides, the CDR3 is TGTGCCAGCAGCTTAGGGCCGTCCGAAGCTTTCTTT. Supplemented by reference TRBV11-2 and TRBJ1-1, the full variable domain reads EAGVAQSPRYKIIEKRQSVAFWCNPISGHATLYWYQQILGQGPKLLIQFQNNGVVDDSQLPKDRFSAERLKGVDSTLKIQPAKLEDSAVYLCASSLGPSEAFFGQGTRLTVV.

The chain recombines TRBV7-2 with TRBJ1-2; 10 positions match TRBD1. The CDR3 extends over 15 amino acids. The V gene end was trimmed by 1 base and the J gene end by 5 bases; junction bases not matched to a gene: 4. Germline V gene data show CDR1 as SGHTA and CDR2 as FQGNSA. CDR3 residues: CASSLEGTGVYGYTF. The CDR3 bases are TGTGCCAGCAGCTTAGAAGGGACAGGGGTTTATGGCTACACCTTC.

This chain connects TRBV5-1 to TRBJ1-3, with D possibly TRBD1 on 5 matching bases. The CDR3 covers 14 residues. V gave up 0 bases and J gave up 4 bases, with 8 bases separating them. Germline V CDR1 and CDR2: SGHRS, YFSETQ. The CDR3 is CASSLGQPGNTIYF. The CDR3 DNA reads as TGCGCCAGCAGCTTGGGACAGCCGGGAAACACCATATATTTT. Full variable domain (rest looked up from reference TRBV5-1 and TRBJ1-3): KAGVTQTPRYLIKTRGQQVTLSCSPISGHRSVSWYQQTPGQGLQFLFEYFSETQRNKGNFPGRFSGRQFSNSRSEMNVSTLELGDSALYLCASSLGQPGNTIYFGEGSWLTVV.

The V and J genes are TRBV6-5 and TRBJ1-2; D is ambiguous. The CDR3 length is 12 residues. Trimming removed 6 bases from V and 8 bases from J, with 13 bases in between. Germline assignment: CDR1 MNHEY and CDR2 SVGAGI. CDR3 loop: CASRLGLEGYTF. The CDR3, as DNA: TGTGCCAGCAGACTCGGACTGGAGGGCTACACCTTC.

CDR3 sequence: CASSQDDRRAEGYTF. The CDR3, as DNA: TGCGCCAGCAGCCAAGATGATAGGCGGGCTGAAGGCTACACCTTC. The chain links TRBV4-3 to TRBJ1-2, with D unresolved. Germline lookup yields CDR1 LGHNA and CDR2 YSLEER. V gave up 0 bases and J gave up 8 bases, with 16 bases separating them. The CDR3 totals 15 residues.

The chain links TRBV18 to TRBJ2-3, with TRBD2 matching 7 bases. Germline CDR1 and CDR2: KGHSH and LQKENI. Trimming removed 3 bases from V and 3 bases from J; junction bases left unmatched: 0. The CDR3 runs to 13 residues. The CDR3 reads CASSPSGTDTQYF. The CDR3 DNA reads TGTGCCAGCTCACCTAGCGGGACAGATACGCAGTATTTT.

This clone was counted once. The V and J genes are TRBV28 and TRBJ2-7; 8 bases match TRBD1. There are 14 residues in the CDR3. J lost 4 bases, V lost 7 bases, and 9 bases had no gene match. Looked up from germline, CDR1 is MDHEN and CDR2 is SYDVKM. CDR3 sequence reads: CASNPTGAFYEQYF. In DNA form, the CDR3 reads TGTGCCAGCAACCCGACAGGGGCGTTTTACGAGCAGTACTTC.

The chain is built from TRBV6-5 and TRBJ1-1; TRBD1 aligns across 7 bases. There are 15 residues in the CDR3. The V and J ends lost 7 bases and 1 base, in that order; junction bases with no gene match: 9. The germline gives CDR1 MNHEY, CDR2 SVGAGI. The CDR3 here is CASTLNRGPNTEAFF. For the CDR3, the DNA is TGTGCCAGCACCCTGAACAGGGGACCGAACACTGAAGCTTTCTTT.

The gene calls are TRBV5-6 and TRBJ2-4; D gene uncertain. V was cut by 2 bases and J by 0 bases, with 6 bases left in between. This CDR3 is built from 14 residues. The germline CDR1 and CDR2 sequences are SGHDT and YYEEEE. The CDR3 sequence: CASSLSSAKNIQYF. The DNA of the CDR3 is TGTGCCAGCAGCTTATCCTCAGCCAAAAACATTCAGTACTTC.

The chain links TRBV10-3 to TRBJ1-2; maybe TRBD1 (5 bases). The CDR3 totals 14 residues. Germline assignment: CDR1 ENHRY and CDR2 SYGVKD. V was pared by 1 base and J by 1 base, with 7 bases between. In DNA form, the CDR3 reads TGTGCCATCAGTGAGTTACAGGATAACTATGGCTACACCTTC. This translates into CAISELQDNYGYTF.

The chain combines TRBV4-3 with TRBJ2-1, with 10 nucleotides matching TRBD2. Per the germline V gene, CDR1 is LGHNA and CDR2 is YSLEER. Unmatched junction bases numbered 6, after V lost 3 bases and J lost 4 bases. The CDR3 runs 16 residues. The CDR3 protein is CASSHSGGAGYNEQFF. The CDR3 DNA reads as TGCGCCAGCAGCCACAGCGGGGGGGCGGGTTACAATGAGCAGTTCTTC.

This clone has only a few counts. The rearrangement uses TRBV10-3 and TRBJ2-7; perhaps TRBD1 as D (6 bases). This CDR3 has 14 amino acids. Per germline, CDR1 ENHRY and CDR2 SYGVKD. V was cut by 7 bases and J by 5 bases, with 18 bases left in between. The CDR3, as DNA: TGTGCCATCAAGGTCCAGACAGGCCGCGACGAGCAGTACTTC. Encoded protein: CAIKVQTGRDEQYF.

This chain links TRBV6-6 with TRBJ1-4, with D uncertain. The CDR3 contains 14 residues. Trimming removed 0 bases from V and 5 bases from J, with 7 bases in between. Germline CDR1 is MNHNY and CDR2 is SVGAGI (reference sequence). The CDR3 sequence: CASSYSLGNEKLFF. CDR3 nucleotide sequence: TGTGCCAGCAGTTACTCGCTCGGGAATGAAAAACTGTTTTTT.

The chain carries TRBV4-3 and TRBJ1-4; TRBD1 agrees at 7 bases. The germline gives CDR1 LGHNA, CDR2 YSLEER. The CDR3 is made up of 15 amino acids. V shed 5 bases, J shed 8 bases, and the junction held 11 bases outside the gene matches. CDR3 sequence: CASSTRQGVREKLFF. The CDR3 DNA reads TGCGCCAGCAGCACCCGACAGGGAGTACGGGAAAAACTGTTTTTT.

This clone was seen once. The genes are TRBV27 and TRBJ2-1, with TRBD2 identical over 9 bases. Germline CDR1 reads MNHEY; CDR2 reads SMNVEV (reference sequence). The CDR3 runs 15 residues. Trimming removed 6 bases from V and 4 bases from J; junction bases left unmatched: 7. CDR3 nucleotide sequence: TGTGCCAGCAGGAAAGCGGGGGGAATTTACAATGAGCAGTTCTTC. The encoded protein is CASRKAGGIYNEQFF.

The rearrangement links TRBV7-2 to TRBJ2-7, with TRBD2 matching 8 bases. J was trimmed by 4 bases and V by 3 bases; bases with no gene match: 8. The germline V gene encodes CDR1 SGHTA and CDR2 FQGNSA. This CDR3 region has 15 residues. The CDR3 spells CASSFRGRGDYEQYF. CDR3 sequence (DNA): TGTGCCAGCAGCTTCCGCGGGCGGGGGGATTACGAGCAGTACTTC. Variable domain in full (rest from reference TRBV7-2 and TRBJ2-7): GAGVSQSPSNKVTEKGKDVELRCDPISGHTALYWYRQSLGQGLEFLIYFQGNSAPDKSGLPSDRFSAERTGGSVSTLTIQRTQQEDSAVYLCASSFRGRGDYEQYFGPGTRLTVT.

The chain joins TRBV4-2 to TRBJ1-4, with D hard to call. CDR1 and CDR2 from the germline V gene are LGHNA and YNFKEQ. CDR3 length: 13 amino acids. V was clipped by 0 bases and J by 14 bases, with 13 bases between them. The CDR3 DNA sequence: TGTGCCAGCAGCCAAGATTCGGGGAAAGGGCTGTTTTTT. It codes for CASSQDSGKGLFF.